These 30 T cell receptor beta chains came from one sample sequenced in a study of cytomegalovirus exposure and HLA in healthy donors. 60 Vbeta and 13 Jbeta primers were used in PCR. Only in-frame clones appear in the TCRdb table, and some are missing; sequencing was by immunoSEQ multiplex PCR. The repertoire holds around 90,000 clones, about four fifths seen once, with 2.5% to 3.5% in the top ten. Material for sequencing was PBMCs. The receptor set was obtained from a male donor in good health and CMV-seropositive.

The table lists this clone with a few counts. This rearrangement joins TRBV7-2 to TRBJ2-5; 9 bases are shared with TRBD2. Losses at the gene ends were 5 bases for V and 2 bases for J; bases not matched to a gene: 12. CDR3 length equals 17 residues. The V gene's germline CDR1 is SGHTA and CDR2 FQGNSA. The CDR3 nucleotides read TGTGCCAGCAGCCTACGCGCGGGGGGGATAGGGCAAGAGACCCAGTACTTC. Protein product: CASSLRAGGIGQETQYF.

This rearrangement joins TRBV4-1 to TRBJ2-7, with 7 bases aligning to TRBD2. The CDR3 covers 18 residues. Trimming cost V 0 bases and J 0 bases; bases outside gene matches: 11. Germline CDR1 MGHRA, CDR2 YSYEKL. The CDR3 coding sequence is TGCGCCAGCAGCCAAGATATGGGTGGGCGGGGGAGCTCCTACGAGCAGTACTTC. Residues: CASSQDMGGRGSSYEQYF.

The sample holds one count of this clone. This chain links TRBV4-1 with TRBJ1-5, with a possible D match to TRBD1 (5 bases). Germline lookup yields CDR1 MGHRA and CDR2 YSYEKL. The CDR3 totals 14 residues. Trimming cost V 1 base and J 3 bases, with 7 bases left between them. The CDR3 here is CASSQGRDNQPQHF. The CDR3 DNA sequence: TGCGCCAGCAGCCAAGGCAGGGACAATCAGCCCCAGCATTTT.

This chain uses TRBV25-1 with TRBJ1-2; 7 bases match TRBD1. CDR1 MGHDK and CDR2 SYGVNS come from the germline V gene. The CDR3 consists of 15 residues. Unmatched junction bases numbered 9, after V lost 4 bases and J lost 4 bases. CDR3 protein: CASSGDREAIYGYTF. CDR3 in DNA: TGTGCCAGCAGTGGCGACAGGGAGGCGATCTATGGCTACACCTTC.

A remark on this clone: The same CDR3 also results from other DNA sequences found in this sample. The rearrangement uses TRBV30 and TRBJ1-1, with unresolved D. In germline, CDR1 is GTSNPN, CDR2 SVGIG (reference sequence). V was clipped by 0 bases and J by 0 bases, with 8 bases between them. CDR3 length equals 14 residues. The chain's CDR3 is CAWSVLNLNTEAFF. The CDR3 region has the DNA TGTGCCTGGAGTGTACTTAACTTGAACACTGAAGCTTTCTTT.

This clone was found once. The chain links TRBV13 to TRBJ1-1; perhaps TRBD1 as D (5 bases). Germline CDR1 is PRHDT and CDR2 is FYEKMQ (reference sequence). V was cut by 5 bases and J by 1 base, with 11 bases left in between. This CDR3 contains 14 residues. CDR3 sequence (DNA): TGTGCCAGCAGCGCCGAAACAGGGAACACTGAAGCTTTCTTT. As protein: CASSAETGNTEAFF.

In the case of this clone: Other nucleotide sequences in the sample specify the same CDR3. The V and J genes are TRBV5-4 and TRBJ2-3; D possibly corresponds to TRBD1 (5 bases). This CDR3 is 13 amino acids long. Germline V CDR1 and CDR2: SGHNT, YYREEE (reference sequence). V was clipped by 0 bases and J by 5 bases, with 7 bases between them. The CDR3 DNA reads TGTGCCAGCAGCTTGGCAGGGCGAGATACGCAGTATTTT. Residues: CASSLAGRDTQYF.

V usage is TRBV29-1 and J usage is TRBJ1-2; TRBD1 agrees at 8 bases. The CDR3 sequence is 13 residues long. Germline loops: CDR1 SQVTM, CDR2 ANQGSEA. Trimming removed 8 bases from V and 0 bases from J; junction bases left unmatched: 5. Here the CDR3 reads CSILTGANYGYTF. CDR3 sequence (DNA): TGCAGCATCCTGACAGGGGCTAACTATGGCTACACCTTC.

CDR3 coding DNA: TGCGCCAGCAGTGGGGACAGATCACCCCTCCACTTT. Translated, it gives CASSGDRSPLHF. The rearrangement links TRBV10-1 to TRBJ1-6; the match to TRBD1 covers 7 bases. The ends lost 4 bases at V and 10 bases at J; junction bases unmatched: 1. From germline, CDR1 is WNHNN and CDR2 SYGVQD (reference sequence). This CDR3 region has 12 residues.

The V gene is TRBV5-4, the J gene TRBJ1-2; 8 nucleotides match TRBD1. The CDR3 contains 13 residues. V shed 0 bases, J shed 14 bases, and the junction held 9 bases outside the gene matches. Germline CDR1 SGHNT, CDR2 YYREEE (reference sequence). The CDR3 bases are TGTGCCAGCAGCTTGGGATCCCAGGGGGCGAATACCTTC. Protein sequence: CASSLGSQGANTF.

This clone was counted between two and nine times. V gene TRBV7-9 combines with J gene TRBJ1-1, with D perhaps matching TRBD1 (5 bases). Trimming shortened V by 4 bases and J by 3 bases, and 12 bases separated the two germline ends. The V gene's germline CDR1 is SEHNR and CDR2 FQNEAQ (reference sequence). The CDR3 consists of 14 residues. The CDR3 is CASSSTAGDTEAFF. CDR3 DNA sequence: TGTGCCAGCAGCTCCACAGCGGGGGACACTGAAGCTTTCTTT.

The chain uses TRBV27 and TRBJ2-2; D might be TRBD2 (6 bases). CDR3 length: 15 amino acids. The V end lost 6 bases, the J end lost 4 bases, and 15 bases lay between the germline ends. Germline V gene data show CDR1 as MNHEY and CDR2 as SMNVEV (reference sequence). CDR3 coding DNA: TGTGCCAGCAGATCGACTAGATTCCGCACCGGGGAGCTGTTTTTT. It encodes CASRSTRFRTGELFF.

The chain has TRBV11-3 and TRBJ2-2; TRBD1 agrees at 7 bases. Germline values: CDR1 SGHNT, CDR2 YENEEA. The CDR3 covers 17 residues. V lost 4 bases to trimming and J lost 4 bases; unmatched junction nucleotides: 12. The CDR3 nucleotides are TGTGCCAGCAGCTACTACCCCCGGACAGGCGCCACCGGGGAGCTGTTTTTT. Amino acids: CASSYYPRTGATGELFF.

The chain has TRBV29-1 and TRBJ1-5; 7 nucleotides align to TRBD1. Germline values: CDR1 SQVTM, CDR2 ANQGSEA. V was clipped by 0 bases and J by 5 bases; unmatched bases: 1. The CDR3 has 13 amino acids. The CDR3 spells CSVEDGTDQPQHF. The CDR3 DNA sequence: TGCAGCGTTGAAGACGGGACAGATCAGCCCCAGCATTTT.

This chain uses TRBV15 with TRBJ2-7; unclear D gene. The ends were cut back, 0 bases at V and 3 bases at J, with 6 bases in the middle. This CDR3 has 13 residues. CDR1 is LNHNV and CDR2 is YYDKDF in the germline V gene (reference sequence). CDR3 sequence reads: CATSRDSSYEQYF. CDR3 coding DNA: TGTGCCACCAGCAGAGATAGCAGCTACGAGCAGTACTTC.

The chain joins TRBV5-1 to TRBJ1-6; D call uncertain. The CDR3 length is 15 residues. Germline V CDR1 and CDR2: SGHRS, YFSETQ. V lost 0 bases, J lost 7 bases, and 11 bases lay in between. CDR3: CASSLAGKENSPLHF. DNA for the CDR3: TGCGCCAGCAGCTTGGCCGGGAAGGAGAATTCACCCCTCCACTTT. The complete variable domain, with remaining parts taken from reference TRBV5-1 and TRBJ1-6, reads KAGVTQTPRYLIKTRGQQVTLSCSPISGHRSVSWYQQTPGQGLQFLFEYFSETQRNKGNFPGRFSGRQFSNSRSEMNVSTLELGDSALYLCASSLAGKENSPLHFGNGTRLTVT.

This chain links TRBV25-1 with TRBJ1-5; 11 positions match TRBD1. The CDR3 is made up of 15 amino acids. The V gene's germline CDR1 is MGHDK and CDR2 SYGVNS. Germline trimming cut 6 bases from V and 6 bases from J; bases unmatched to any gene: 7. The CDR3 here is CASSPRTGGSQPQHF. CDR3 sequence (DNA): TGTGCCAGCAGCCCCAGGACAGGGGGCAGTCAGCCCCAGCATTTT. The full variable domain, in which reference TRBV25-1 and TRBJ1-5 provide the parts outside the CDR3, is EADIYQTPRYLVIGTGKKITLECSQTMGHDKMYWYQQDPGMELHLIHYSYGVNSTEKGDLSSESTVSRIRTEHFPLTLESARPSHTSQYLCASSPRTGGSQPQHFGDGTRLSIL.

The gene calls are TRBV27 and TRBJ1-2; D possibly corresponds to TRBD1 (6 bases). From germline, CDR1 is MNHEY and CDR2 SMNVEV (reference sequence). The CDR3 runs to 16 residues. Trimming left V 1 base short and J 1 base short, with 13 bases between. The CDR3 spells CASSLLRGSNNYGYTF. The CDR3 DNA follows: TGTGCCAGCAGTTTATTGAGGGGGTCGAATAACTATGGCTACACCTTC.

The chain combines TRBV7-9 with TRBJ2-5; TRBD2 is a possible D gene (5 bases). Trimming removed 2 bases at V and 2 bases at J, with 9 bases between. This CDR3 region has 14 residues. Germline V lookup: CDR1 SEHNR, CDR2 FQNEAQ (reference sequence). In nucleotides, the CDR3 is TGTGCCAGCAGCTTAAGCGGAATTCAAGAGACCCAGTACTTC. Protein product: CASSLSGIQETQYF.

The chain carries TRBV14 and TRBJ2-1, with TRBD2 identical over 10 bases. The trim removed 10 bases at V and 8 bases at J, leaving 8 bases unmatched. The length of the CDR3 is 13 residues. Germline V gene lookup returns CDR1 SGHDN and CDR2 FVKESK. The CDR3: CATFLAGGHEQFF. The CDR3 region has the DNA TGTGCCACCTTCTTAGCGGGGGGACATGAGCAGTTCTTC.

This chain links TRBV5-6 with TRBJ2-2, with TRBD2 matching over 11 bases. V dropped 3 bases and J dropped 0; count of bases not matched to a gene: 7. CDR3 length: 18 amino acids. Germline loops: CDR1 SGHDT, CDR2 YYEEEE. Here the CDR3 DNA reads TGTGCCAGCAGCTGGGCGTCTAGCGGGGGGCCGAACACCGGGGAGCTGTTTTTT. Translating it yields CASSWASSGGPNTGELFF.

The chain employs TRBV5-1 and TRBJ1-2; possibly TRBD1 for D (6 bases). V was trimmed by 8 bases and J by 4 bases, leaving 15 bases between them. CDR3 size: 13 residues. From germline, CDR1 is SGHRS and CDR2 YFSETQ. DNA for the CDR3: TGCGCCAGTGGACTGAAAGGGGGCTATGGCTACACCTTC. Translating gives CASGLKGGYGYTF.

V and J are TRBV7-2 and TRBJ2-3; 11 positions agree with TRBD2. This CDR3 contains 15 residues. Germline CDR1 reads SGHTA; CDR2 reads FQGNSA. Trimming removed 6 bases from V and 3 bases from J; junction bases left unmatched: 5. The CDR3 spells CASRIGTSGTDTQYF. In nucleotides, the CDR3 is TGTGCCAGCAGAATAGGGACTAGCGGTACAGATACGCAGTATTTT.

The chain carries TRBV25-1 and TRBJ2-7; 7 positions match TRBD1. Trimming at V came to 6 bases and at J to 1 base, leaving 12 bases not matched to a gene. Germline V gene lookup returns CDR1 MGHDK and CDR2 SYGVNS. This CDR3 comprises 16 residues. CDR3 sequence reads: CASRLSEGAGSYEQYF. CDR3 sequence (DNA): TGTGCCAGCAGGCTAAGCGAGGGGGCAGGATCCTACGAGCAGTACTTC.

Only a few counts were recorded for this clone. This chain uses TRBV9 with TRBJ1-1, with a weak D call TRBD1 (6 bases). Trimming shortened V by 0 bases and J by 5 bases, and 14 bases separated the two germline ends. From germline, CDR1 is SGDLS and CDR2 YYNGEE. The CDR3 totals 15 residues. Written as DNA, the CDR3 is TGTGCCAGCAGCGTAGATCCCAGGGGAGAGACTGAAGCTTTCTTT. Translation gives CASSVDPRGETEAFF.

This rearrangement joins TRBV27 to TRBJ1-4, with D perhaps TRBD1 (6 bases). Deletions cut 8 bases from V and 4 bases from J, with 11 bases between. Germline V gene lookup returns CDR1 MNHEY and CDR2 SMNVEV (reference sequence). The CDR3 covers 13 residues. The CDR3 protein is CASGGAGNEKLFF. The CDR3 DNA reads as TGTGCCAGCGGGGGGGCGGGTAATGAAAAACTGTTTTTT.

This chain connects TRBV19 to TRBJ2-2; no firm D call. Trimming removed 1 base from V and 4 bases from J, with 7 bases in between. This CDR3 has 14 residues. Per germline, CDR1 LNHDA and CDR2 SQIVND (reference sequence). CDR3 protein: CASSIGLSTGELFF. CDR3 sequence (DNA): TGTGCCAGTAGTATAGGGTTGAGCACCGGGGAGCTGTTTTTT.

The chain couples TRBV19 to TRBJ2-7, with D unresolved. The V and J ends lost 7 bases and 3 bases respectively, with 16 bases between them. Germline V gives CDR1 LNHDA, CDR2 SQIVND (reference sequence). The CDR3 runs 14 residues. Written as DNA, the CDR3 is TGTGCCAGTACCTCGAACGCTCTCAGCTACGAGCAGTACTTC. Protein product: CASTSNALSYEQYF.

In DNA form, the CDR3 reads TGTGCCAGCAGCCAGTCGGGACAGGGACATGGCTACACCTTC. Translated, it gives CASSQSGQGHGYTF. This chain connects TRBV4-2 to TRBJ1-2; 9 nucleotides align to TRBD1. This CDR3 region has 14 residues. V shed 3 bases and J 6 bases; nucleotides not matched to a gene: 5. The V gene's germline CDR1 is LGHNA and CDR2 YNFKEQ.

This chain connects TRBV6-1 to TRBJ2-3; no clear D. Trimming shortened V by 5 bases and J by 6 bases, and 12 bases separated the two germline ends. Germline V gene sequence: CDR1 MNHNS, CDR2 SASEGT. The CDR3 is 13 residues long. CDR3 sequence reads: CASSPTPPDTQYF. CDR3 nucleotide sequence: TGTGCCAGCAGTCCTACTCCGCCGGATACGCAGTATTTT.